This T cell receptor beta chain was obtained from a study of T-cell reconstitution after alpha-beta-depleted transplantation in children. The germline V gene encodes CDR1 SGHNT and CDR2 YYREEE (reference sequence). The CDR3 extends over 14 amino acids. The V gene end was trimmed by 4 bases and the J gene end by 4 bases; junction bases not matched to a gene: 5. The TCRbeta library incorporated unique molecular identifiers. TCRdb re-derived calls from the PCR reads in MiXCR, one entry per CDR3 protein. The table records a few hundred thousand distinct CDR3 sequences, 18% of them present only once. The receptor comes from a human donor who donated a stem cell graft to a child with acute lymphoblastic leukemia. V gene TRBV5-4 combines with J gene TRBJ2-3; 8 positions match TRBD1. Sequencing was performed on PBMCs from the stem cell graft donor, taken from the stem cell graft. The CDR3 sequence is CASSTPGGADTQYF. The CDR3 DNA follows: TGTGCCAGCAGCACCCCAGGGGGCGCAGATACGCAGTATTTT.